This note documents a single T cell receptor (beta chain) sequence. This specimen belongs to a study of cytomegalovirus exposure and HLA in healthy donors. Study information: Among the roughly 370 genotyped donors, around 85% were placed in the Caucasian-associated ancestry cluster.

Vbeta (60) and Jbeta (13) primers were used in the PCR. Sequenced by immunoSEQ multiplex PCR; TCRdb stores in-frame clones only, minus some. The sample contains about 98,000 clones, 50% to 70% of which appear only once. This receptor was obtained from a human donor in good health. Material: PBMCs.

The CDR3 is CASSISSKGRETQYF. The CDR3, as DNA: TGTGCCAGTAGTATATCATCTAAGGGGAGGGAGACCCAGTACTTC. V is TRBV19 and J is TRBJ2-5; D possibly corresponds to TRBD2 (6 bases). The CDR3 has 15 amino acids. Looked up from germline, CDR1 is LNHDA and CDR2 is SQIVND (reference sequence). V gave up 2 bases and J gave up 5 bases, with 15 bases separating them.